This T cell receptor (beta chain) was sequenced during a study of blood T cell repertoires in COVID-19 (dated by TCRdb to 2018 to 2021). Describing the broader study: Samples from collaborators originated in the United States, Italy and Spain and spanned both the acute and convalescent phases of COVID-19. The sample metadata nearly always contained a de-identified subject ID, COVID-19 status, age in years and sex. HLA class I and class II types, where available, came from metadata supplied by the sample provider rather than from assay-based typing. Samples came from the ongoing ImmuneRACE study (first 160 participants) plus 1,254 subjects from 6 global collaborators. The dataset comprised deeply sampled blood TCRbeta repertoires from subjects exposed to, actively infected with, or recovered from COVID-19. The material from the prospective study consisted of cDNA or gDNA derived from T cells, B-cell-depleted T cells, or PBMCs. The repertoires were made available in a free public database intended to serve as a resource for research on the immune response to SARS-CoV-2. General study outcomes and caveats: The quantity of clinical and demographic metadata differed by source and by participant and was supplied without curation.

Each collaborating institution followed its own protocols to collect whole blood in K2EDTA tubes. For TCRbeta analysis, collaborators shipped samples as frozen whole blood, isolated PBMCs, or DNA extracted from either of those sample types. The immunoSEQ Assay, a bias-controlled multiplex PCR, was used to amplify TCRbeta CDR3 regions from genomic DNA. As for the authors' bioinformatics: Within the assay, amplification of reference gene primers was used to estimate how many nucleated cells each sample contained. To quantify the absolute abundance of each unique TCRbeta CDR3 rearrangement, sequence reads were collapsed and filtered. For each sample, productive Simpson clonality was calculated as the square root of Simpson's diversity index across productive rearrangements. TCRdb took this table from immuneACCESS and kept in-frame rearrangements with V and J called. Such tables lack part of the clones; where checked against another copy, unresolved V genes explain under half of the gap, and the rest is unexplained. V and J calls and clone size are given by that table; D and trimming were obtained from the DNA. Across this sample there are some 190,000 clones, with 75% to 90% seen only once. Roughly 8.2% of the sample comes from the top ten.

From the cysteine up to the phenylalanine, the CDR3 has a length of 15 residues. The retained sequence is limited to the CDR3, 45 bases, with the frame set at the first base. The germline ends are 13 bases apart after V is trimmed by 4 bases and J by 1 base. CDR1 and CDR2 were assigned from the germline V gene (reference sequence) as MNHEY and SMNVEV. A word on this clone: Its antigen is not yet known. One base away there is no much larger clone; base qualities are not given.

Sequencing was done on a sample of peripheral blood. This chain joins TRBV27 to TRBJ1-2; TRBD1 is a possible D gene, resting on 5 matching bases. This clonotype was obtained from a woman aged 55-69 years with acute or convalescent COVID-19. The CDR3 in this case is CASSSPGGGNYGYTF. The sequenced DNA is TGTGCCAGCAGTTCCCCCGGGGGGGGTAACTATGGCTACACCTTC.